The rows below give T cell receptor beta chains drawn from one sample of a study of OX40 agonist ivuxolimab in advanced cancers. Sequencing was performed with immunoSEQ multiplex PCR; in TCRdb, only in-frame clones are kept and a portion is missing. The sample lists about 48,000 clones, more than 85% seen once, with roughly 5.2% in the top ten. Sample: CD4+ or CD8+ T cells sorted from blood, taken in a trial of the OX40 agonist ivuxolimab. The origin of the receptors is an adult with an advanced solid tumor such as melanoma, head and neck, liver or kidney cancer. CDR3s include the opening cysteine and the closing phenylalanine or tryptophan. Fields, in order: J gene, D gene, V gene, clone size, CDR3 DNA, CDR3 protein. The D gene is left open where the match is weak. The size field is filled for only some rows; it gives once, few, many or a size class.

j_gene: TRBJ2-7; d_gene: TRBD2; v_gene: TRBV4-1; abundance: few; CDR3nt: TGCGCCAGCAGCCCCCAACTAGCGGGGCTCCGCGAGCAGTACTTC; CDR3aa: CASSPQLAGLREQYF
j_gene: TRBJ1-4; d_gene: TRBD1; v_gene: TRBV9; abundance: .; CDR3nt: TGTGCCAGCAGCCCCAGGGGGCTGTCTAATGAAAAACTGTTTTTT; CDR3aa: CASSPRGLSNEKLFF
j_gene: TRBJ1-5; d_gene: .; v_gene: TRBV7-2; abundance: .; CDR3nt: TGTGCCAGCAGCTTGTCGGGGTACCTTCAGCCCCAGCATTTT; CDR3aa: CASSLSGYLQPQHF
j_gene: TRBJ2-1; d_gene: .; v_gene: TRBV11-2; abundance: once; CDR3nt: TGTGCCAGCAGCTTAGACTCATTGGGATATGGGGGCCCCATCAATGAGCAGTTCTTC; CDR3aa: CASSLDSLGYGGPINEQFF
j_gene: TRBJ1-1; d_gene: .; v_gene: TRBV21-1; abundance: once; CDR3nt: TGTGCCAGCAGCAAAGGAATCCATCGGGACAGGTCCATGAACACTGAAGCTTTCTTT; CDR3aa: CASSKGIHRDRSMNTEAFF
j_gene: TRBJ1-4; d_gene: .; v_gene: TRBV15; abundance: once; CDR3nt: TGTGCCACCAGCAGAGTTCTCAGAAAATTTAATGAAAAACTGTTTTTT; CDR3aa: CATSRVLRKFNEKLFF
j_gene: TRBJ2-7; d_gene: .; v_gene: TRBV5-5; abundance: .; CDR3nt: TGTGCCAGCAGTTCCTCCTACGAGCAGTACTTC; CDR3aa: CASSSSYEQYF
j_gene: TRBJ1-6; d_gene: .; v_gene: TRBV2; abundance: .; CDR3nt: TGTGCCAGCAGTGAGGGGCTGAGCTCCTATAATTCACCCCTCCACTTT; CDR3aa: CASSEGLSSYNSPLHF
j_gene: TRBJ2-5; d_gene: TRBD2; v_gene: TRBV7-8; abundance: .; CDR3nt: TGTGCCAGCAGCACAAGCGGGGGCGACCAAGAGACCCAGTACTTC; CDR3aa: CASSTSGGDQETQYF
j_gene: TRBJ2-7; d_gene: .; v_gene: TRBV7-9; abundance: few; CDR3nt: TGTGCCAGCAGCCCCCCGACAGGTAGCTCCTACGAGCAGTACTTC; CDR3aa: CASSPPTGSSYEQYF
j_gene: TRBJ2-5; d_gene: .; v_gene: TRBV4-2; abundance: .; CDR3nt: TGTGCCAGCAGCCAAGTCCCTAGGGGGGGAGAGTGGGAGACCCAGTACTTC; CDR3aa: CASSQVPRGGEWETQYF
j_gene: TRBJ2-7; d_gene: .; v_gene: TRBV7-2; abundance: .; CDR3nt: TGTGCCAGCAGCTTTGGGCCCTCCTTGACTGTCGAGCAGTACTTC; CDR3aa: CASSFGPSLTVEQYF
j_gene: TRBJ2-7; d_gene: TRBD1; v_gene: TRBV30; abundance: .; CDR3nt: TGTGCCTGGAGTACAGGGGGCGGCTACGAGCAGTACTTC; CDR3aa: CAWSTGGGYEQYF